Reported below is one T cell receptor beta chain. In the authors' methods: Amplifying reference gene primers gave estimates of nucleated cell counts. Measured with immunoSEQ multiplex PCR; TCRdb has only the in-frame clones, and not every one. V and J calls plus clone size are reproduced from that table; the DNA served to infer D and trimming. Of approximately 110,000 clones in the sample, 80% to 90% were seen once. The record originates from a study of blood T cell repertoires in COVID-19. Overall study context: Researchers got acute and convalescent COVID-19 samples from the United States, Italy and Spain. PBMCs, B-cell-depleted T cells, or T cells were the source of the cDNA or gDNA that made up the material.

Looked up from germline, CDR1 is GTSNPN and CDR2 is SVGIG (reference sequence). The CDR3 covers 12 residues. V trimming: 4 bases; J trimming: 4 bases; junction bases outside the gene matches: 0. The TCR was taken from a woman aged 50 to 60 with acute or convalescent COVID-19. The sample taken for sequencing was peripheral blood. This chain joins TRBV30 and TRBJ1-5; 8 bases are shared with TRBD1. CDR3 in amino acids: CAWNRGNQPQHF. DNA for the CDR3: TGTGCCTGGAACAGGGGGAATCAGCCCCAGCATTTT.